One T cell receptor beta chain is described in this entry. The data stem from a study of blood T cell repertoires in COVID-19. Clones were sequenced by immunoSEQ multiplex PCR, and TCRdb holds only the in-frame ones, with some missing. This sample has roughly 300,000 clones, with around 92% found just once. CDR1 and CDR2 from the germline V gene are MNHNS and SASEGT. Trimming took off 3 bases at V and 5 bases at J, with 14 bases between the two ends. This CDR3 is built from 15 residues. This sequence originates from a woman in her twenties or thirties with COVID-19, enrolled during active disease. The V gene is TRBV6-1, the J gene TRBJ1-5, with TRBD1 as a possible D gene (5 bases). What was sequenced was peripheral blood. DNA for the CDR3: TGTGCCAGCAGTGATGACTCAGGGCTGGATCAGCCCCAGCATTTT. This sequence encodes CASSDDSGLDQPQHF.